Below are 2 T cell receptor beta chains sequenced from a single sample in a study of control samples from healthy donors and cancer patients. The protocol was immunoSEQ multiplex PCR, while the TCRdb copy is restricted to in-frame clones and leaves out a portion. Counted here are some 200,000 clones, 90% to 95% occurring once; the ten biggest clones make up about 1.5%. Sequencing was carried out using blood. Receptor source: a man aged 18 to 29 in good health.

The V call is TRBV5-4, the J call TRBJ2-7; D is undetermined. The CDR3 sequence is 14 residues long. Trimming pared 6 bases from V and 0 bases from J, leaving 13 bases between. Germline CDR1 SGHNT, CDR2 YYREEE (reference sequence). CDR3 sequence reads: CASTSYGRSYEQYF. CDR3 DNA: TGTGCCAGCACCTCGTATGGGCGCTCCTACGAGCAGTACTTC.

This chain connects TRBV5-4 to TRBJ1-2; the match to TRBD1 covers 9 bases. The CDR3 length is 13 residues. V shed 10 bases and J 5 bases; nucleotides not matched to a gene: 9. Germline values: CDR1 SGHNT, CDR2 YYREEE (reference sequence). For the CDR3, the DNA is TGTGCCGGCACAGCGACAGGGGGGTATGGCTACACCTTC. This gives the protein CAGTATGGYGYTF.